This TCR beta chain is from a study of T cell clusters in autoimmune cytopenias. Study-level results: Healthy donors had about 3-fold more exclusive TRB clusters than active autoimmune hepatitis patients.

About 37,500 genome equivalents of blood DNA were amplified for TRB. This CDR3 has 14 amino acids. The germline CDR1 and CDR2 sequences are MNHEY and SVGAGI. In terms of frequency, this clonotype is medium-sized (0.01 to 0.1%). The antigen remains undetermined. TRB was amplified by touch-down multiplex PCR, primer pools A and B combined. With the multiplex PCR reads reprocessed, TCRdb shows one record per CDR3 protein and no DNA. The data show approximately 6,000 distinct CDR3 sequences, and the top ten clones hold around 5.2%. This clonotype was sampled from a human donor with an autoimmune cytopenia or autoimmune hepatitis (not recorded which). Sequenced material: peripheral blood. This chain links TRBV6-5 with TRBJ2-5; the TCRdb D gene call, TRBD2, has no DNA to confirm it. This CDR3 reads CASSYSGRGETQYF.